This TCR beta chain was found in a study of blood T cell repertoires in COVID-19. The overall study: Whether acute or convalescent, the COVID-19 samples came from the United States, Italy and Spain. PBMCs, B-cell-depleted T cells, or T cells were the source of the cDNA or gDNA that made up the material.

Methods used by the authors: Amplification with reference gene primers provided the estimates of nucleated cell counts. TCRdb's table, derived via immunoSEQ multiplex PCR, lists solely in-frame clones and lacks some. The V and J calls and the clone size are those of that table, but D and trimming were determined from the DNA. The repertoire holds around 210,000 clones, with 65% to 90% as singletons. Seattle's cohort entered during active infection and was followed longitudinally. Germline CDR1 SGDLS, CDR2 YYNGEE. The germline V and J ends were trimmed by 0 bases and 2 bases, with 11 bases remaining between them. The CDR3 has 15 amino acids.

This rearrangement joins TRBV9 to TRBJ1-2, with D possibly TRBD1 on 5 matching bases. Sample: peripheral blood. The sequence was collected from a man aged 50 or older with COVID-19, enrolled during active disease. DNA of the CDR3: TGTGCCAGCAGCGTAGACGGGGGAATAAACTATGGCTACACCTTC. Its translation: CASSVDGGINYGYTF.